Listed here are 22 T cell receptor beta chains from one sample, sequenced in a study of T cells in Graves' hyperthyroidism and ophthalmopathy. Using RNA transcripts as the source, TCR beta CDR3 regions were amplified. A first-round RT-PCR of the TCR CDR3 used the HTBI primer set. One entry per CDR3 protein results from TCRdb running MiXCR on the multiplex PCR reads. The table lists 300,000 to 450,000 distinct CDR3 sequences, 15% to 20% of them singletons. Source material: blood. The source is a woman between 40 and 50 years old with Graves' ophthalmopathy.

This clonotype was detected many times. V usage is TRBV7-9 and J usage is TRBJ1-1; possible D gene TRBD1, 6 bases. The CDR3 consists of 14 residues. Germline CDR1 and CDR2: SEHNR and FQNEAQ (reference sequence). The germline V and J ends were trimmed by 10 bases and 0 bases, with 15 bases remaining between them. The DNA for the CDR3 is TGTGCCAACAGAAGGGCAGGGGTGAACACTGAAGCTTTCTTT. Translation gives CANRRAGVNTEAFF.

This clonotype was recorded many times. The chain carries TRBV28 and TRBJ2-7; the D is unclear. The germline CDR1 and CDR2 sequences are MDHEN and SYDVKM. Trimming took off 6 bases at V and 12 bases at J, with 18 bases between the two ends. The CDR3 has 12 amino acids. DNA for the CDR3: TGTGCCAGCAGAAAGACCGGGCTCCCGGCGTACTTC. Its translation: CASRKTGLPAYF.

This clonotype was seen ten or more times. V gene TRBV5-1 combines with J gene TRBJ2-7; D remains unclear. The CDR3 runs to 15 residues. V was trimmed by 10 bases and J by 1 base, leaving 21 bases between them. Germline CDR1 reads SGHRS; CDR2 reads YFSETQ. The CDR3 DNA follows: TGCGCCGGCGGCGATGTTAGTCCGACTTCCTACGAGCAGTACTTC. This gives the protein CAGGDVSPTSYEQYF.

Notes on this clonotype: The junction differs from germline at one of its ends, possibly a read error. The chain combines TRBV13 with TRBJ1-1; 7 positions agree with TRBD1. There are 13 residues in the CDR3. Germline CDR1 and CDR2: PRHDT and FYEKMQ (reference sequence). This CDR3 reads CASRGGPELEAFF. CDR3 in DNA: TGCGCCAGCAGGGGGGGGCCAGAGCTAGAAGCTTTCTTT.

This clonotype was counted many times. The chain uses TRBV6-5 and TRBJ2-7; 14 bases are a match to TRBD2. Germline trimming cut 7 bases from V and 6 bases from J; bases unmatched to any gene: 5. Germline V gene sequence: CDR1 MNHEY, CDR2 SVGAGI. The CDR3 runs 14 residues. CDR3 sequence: CASNKGLAGVEQYF. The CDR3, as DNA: TGTGCCAGCAATAAGGGACTAGCGGGAGTCGAGCAGTACTTC.

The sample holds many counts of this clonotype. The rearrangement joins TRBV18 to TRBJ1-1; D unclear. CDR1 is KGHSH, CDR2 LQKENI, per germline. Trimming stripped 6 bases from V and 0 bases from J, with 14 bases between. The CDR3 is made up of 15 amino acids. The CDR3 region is CASSTSQTVNTEAFF. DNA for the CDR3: TGTGCCAGCTCTACAAGTCAGACTGTGAACACTGAAGCTTTCTTT.

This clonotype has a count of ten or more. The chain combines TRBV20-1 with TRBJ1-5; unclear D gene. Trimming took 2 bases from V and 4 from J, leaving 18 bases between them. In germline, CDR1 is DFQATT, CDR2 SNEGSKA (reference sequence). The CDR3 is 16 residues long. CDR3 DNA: TGCAGTGCTAGAACGTGGCGGGGAATGGCGAATCAGCCCCAGCATTTT. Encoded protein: CSARTWRGMANQPQHF.

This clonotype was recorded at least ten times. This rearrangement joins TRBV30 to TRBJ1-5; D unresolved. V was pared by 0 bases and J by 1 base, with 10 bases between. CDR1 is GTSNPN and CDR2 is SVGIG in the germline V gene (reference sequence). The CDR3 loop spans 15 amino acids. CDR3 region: CAWSVPIGSNQPQHF. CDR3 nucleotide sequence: TGTGCCTGGAGTGTACCGATAGGGAGCAATCAGCCCCAGCATTTT.

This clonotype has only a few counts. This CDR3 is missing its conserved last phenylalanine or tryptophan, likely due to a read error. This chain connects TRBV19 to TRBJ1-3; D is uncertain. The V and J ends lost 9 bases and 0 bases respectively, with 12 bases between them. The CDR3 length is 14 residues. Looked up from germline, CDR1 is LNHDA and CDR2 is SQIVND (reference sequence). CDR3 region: CASRSGVSGNTIYL. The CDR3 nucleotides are TGTGCCAGCAGGAGCGGGGTCTCTGGAAACACCATATATCTT.

CDR3 coding DNA: TGTGCCAGCAAACAGGACCCCGCCGCTCGCTATCCTGAGACCCAGTACTTC. Encoded protein: CASKQDPAARYPETQYF. The V call is TRBV6-1, the J call TRBJ2-5, with a tentative D call TRBD1 (5 bases). V lost 7 bases to trimming and J lost 5 bases, with 26 bases between them. The CDR3 runs 17 residues. Germline loops: CDR1 MNHNS, CDR2 SASEGT.

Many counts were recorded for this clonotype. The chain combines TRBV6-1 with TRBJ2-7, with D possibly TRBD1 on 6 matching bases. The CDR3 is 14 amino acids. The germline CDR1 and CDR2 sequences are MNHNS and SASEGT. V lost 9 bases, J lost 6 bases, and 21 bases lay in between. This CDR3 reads CARKWTAEPAEQYF. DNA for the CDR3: TGTGCCAGGAAATGGACAGCCGAACCGGCCGAGCAGTACTTC.

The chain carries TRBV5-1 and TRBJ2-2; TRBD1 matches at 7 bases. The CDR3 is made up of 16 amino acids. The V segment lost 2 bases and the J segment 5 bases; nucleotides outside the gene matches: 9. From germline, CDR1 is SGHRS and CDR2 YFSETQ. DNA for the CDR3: TGCGCCAGCAGCTTCGAAGGGGGCAGCTATACCGGGGAGCTGTTTTTT. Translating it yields CASSFEGGSYTGELFF.

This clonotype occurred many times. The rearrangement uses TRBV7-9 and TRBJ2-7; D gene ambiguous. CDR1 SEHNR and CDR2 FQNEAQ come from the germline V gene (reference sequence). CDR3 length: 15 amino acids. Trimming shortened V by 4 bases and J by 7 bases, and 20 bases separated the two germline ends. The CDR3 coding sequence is TGTGCCAGCAGCTCCGGACCCGAGGAGAAAGCGGAGCAGTACTTC. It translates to CASSSGPEEKAEQYF.

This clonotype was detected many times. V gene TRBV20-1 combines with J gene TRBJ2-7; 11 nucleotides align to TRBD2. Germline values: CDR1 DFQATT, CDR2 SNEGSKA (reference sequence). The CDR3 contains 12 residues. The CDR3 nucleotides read TGCAGCTCCGGGACTAGCGGTTACGAGCAGTACTTC. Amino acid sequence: CSSGTSGYEQYF.

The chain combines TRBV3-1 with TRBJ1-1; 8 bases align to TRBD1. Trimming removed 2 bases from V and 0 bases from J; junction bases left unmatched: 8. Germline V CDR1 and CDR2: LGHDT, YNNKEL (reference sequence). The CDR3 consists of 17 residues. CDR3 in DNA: TGTGCCAGCAGCCAACCTGGACAGGGTCTGATGAACACTGAAGCTTTCTTT. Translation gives CASSQPGQGLMNTEAFF.

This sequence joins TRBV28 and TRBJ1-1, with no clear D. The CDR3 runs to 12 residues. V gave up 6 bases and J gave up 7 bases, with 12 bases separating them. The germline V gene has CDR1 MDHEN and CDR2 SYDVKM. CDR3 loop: CASRTSGLEAFF. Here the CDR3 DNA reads TGTGCCAGCAGGACGAGCGGGCTTGAAGCTTTCTTT.

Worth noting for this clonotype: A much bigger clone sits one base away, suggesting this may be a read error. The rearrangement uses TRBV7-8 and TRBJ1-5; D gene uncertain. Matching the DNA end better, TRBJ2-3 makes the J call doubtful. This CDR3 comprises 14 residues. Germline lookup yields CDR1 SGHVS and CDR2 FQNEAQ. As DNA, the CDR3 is TGTGCCAGCAGCGGGCAGACACCCCACCAGCCCCAGTATTTT. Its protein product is CASSGQTPHQPQYF.

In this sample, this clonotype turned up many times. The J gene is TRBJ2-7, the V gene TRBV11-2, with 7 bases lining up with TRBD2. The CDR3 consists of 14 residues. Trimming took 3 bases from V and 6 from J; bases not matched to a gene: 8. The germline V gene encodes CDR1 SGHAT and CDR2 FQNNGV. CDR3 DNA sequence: TGTGCCAGCAGCTTGGGACTACGCGGCCTCGAGCAGTACTTC. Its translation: CASSLGLRGLEQYF.

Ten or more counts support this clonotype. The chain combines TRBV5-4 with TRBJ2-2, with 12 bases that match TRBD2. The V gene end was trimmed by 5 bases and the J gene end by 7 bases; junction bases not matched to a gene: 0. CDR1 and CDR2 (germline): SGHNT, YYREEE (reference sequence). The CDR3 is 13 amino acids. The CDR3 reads CASRTSGSGELFF. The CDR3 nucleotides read TGTGCCAGCAGGACTAGCGGGAGCGGGGAGCTGTTTTTT.

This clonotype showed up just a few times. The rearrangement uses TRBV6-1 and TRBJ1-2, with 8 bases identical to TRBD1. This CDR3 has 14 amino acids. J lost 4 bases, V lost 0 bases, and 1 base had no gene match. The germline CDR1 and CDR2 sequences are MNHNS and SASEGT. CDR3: CASSEATGVYGYTF. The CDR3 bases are TGTGCCAGCAGTGAAGCGACAGGGGTCTATGGCTACACCTTC.

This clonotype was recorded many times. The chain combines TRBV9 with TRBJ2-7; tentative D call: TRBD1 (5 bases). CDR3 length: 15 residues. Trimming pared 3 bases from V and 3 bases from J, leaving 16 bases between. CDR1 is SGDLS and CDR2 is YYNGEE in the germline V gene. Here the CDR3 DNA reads TGTGCCAGCAGCGCAGGGTGGGGCTATAACTACGAGCAGTACTTC. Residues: CASSAGWGYNYEQYF.

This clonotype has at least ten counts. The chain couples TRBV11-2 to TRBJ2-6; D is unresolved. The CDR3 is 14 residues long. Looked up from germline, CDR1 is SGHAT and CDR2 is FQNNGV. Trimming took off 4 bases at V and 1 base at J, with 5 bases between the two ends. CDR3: CASSYRSGANVLTF. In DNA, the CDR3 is TGTGCCAGCAGCTACAGATCTGGGGCCAACGTCCTGACTTTC.